Presented here are 8 T cell receptor beta chains from one specimen sequenced in a study of T cells after yellow fever vaccination. TCRdb recomputed calls from the 5' RACE reads with MiXCR, one row per CDR3 protein. The sample carries 500,000 to 650,000 distinct CDR3 sequences, around a sixth recorded once. The sample was PBMCs, taken 5 to 6 days after the first yellow fever vaccination. The source is a man in his late teens or twenties who received the YFV17D yellow fever vaccine.

This clonotype was recorded at least ten times. V is TRBV5-1 and J is TRBJ2-2; D could derive from TRBD1 or TRBD2 (5 bases each). The CDR3 consists of 16 residues. Germline V CDR1 and CDR2: SGHRS, YFSETQ. V lost 3 bases to trimming and J lost 0 bases, with 12 bases between them. CDR3 protein: CASSSSGGTNTGELFF. CDR3 DNA sequence: TGCGCCAGCAGCTCGTCTGGGGGAACGAACACCGGGGAGCTGTTTTTT.

For the CDR3, the DNA is TGCAGCGTTGATTTTTCGGCAGGGGTGCTTAACTATGGCTACACCTTC. It codes for CSVDFSAGVLNYGYTF. This chain uses TRBV29-1 with TRBJ1-2; weak D call: TRBD1 (6 bases). The germline gives CDR1 SQVTM, CDR2 ANQGSEA. CDR3 length equals 16 residues. Trimming cost V 3 bases and J 1 base, with 18 bases left between them.

This clonotype occurred a few times. The V call is TRBV27, the J call TRBJ2-7; 12 bases fit TRBD2. Germline V gives CDR1 MNHEY, CDR2 SMNVEV (reference sequence). The CDR3 extends over 15 amino acids. J was trimmed by 3 bases and V by 5 bases; bases with no gene match: 5. CDR3 nucleotides: TGTGCCAGCAGTCCGGGACTAGCGGGCGGCTACGAGCAGTACGTC. This gives the protein CASSPGLAGGYEQYV.

V usage is TRBV29-1 and J usage is TRBJ2-5; possible D gene TRBD2, 6 bases. This CDR3 contains 14 residues. With 7 bases removed from V and 2 bases from J, the gap between germline ends came to 17 bases. Germline V CDR1 and CDR2: SQVTM, ANQGSEA. The CDR3: CSAEGSGEQETQYF. Here the CDR3 DNA reads TGCAGCGCCGAAGGTAGCGGAGAACAAGAGACCCAGTACTTC.

This clonotype appeared many times. The chain is built from TRBV5-1 and TRBJ2-5, with 8 bases lining up with TRBD1. The CDR3 runs to 15 residues. CDR1 SGHRS and CDR2 YFSETQ come from the germline V gene. V trimming: 6 bases; J trimming: 5 bases; junction bases outside the gene matches: 12. The CDR3 spells CASTLTGGLLETQYF. Written as DNA, the CDR3 is TGCGCCAGCACCCTTACAGGGGGTCTCTTGGAGACCCAGTACTTC.

The chain couples TRBV9 to TRBJ2-3, with D perhaps TRBD1 (5 bases). The V gene lost 4 bases and the J gene lost 0 bases, with 18 bases spanning the gap. Per the germline V gene, CDR1 is SGDLS and CDR2 is YYNGEE. The CDR3 spans 17 residues. The CDR3 DNA reads TGTGCCAGCAGCCTCCCGTCACAGGTACCTAGCACAGATACGCAGTATTTT. Its protein is CASSLPSQVPSTDTQYF.

This chain joins TRBV7-9 and TRBJ1-2; D call uncertain. The CDR3 length is 13 residues. Trimming took off 5 bases at V and 0 bases at J, with 7 bases between the two ends. From germline, CDR1 is SEHNR and CDR2 FQNEAQ (reference sequence). In nucleotides, the CDR3 is TGTGCCAGCAGCCATTTACCTAACTATGGCTACACCTTC. Encoded protein: CASSHLPNYGYTF.

J is TRBJ1-1 and V is TRBV9; 7 bases are a match to TRBD1. This CDR3 has 14 residues. Unmatched junction bases numbered 3, after V lost 0 bases and J lost 4 bases. Germline lookup yields CDR1 SGDLS and CDR2 YYNGEE. The CDR3, as DNA: TGTGCCAGCAGCGTAGCTACAGGGGTCACTGAAGCTTTCTTT. Its translation: CASSVATGVTEAFF.